These 17 T cell receptor beta chains originate from one sample sequenced in a study of T cell responses to AZD1222 COVID-19 vaccine (dated by TCRdb to the early 2020s). Library preparation was by the immunoSEQ multiplex PCR assay. TCRdb mirrors the immuneACCESS table, restricted to in-frame sequences. Some clones are absent from its copies; in checked studies, under half trace to an unresolved V gene, and the reason for the others is unknown. In all, the sample holds 120,000 or so clones, and 94% of those were seen once. The top ten constitute approximately 2.9% of the sample. The time point label on this specimen signifies: about 28 days (+/-7) after the second vaccine dose. Sample: peripheral blood, taken 28 days after the second AZD1222 dose. Every receptor here comes from an adult who received the AZD1222 COVID-19 vaccine.

V gene TRBV5-4 combines with J gene TRBJ1-2; D ambiguous. The germline gives CDR1 SGHNT, CDR2 YYREEE (reference sequence). This CDR3 has 15 amino acids. Trimming shortened V by 2 bases and J by 4 bases, and 15 bases separated the two germline ends. CDR3 in amino acids: CASSFGPLVSYGYTF. The CDR3 region has the DNA TGTGCCAGCAGCTTCGGACCCTTGGTTAGCTATGGCTACACCTTC.

The chain carries TRBV11-2 and TRBJ2-5; D uncertain. Trimming shortened V by 3 bases and J by 7 bases, and 6 bases separated the two germline ends. This CDR3 has 11 amino acids. CDR1 SGHAT and CDR2 FQNNGV come from the germline V gene. CDR3 in DNA: TGTGCCAGCAGCTTCGAGAGGACCCAGTACTTC. Translated, it gives CASSFERTQYF. Complete variable domain (other parts from reference TRBV11-2 and TRBJ2-5): EAGVAQSPRYKIIEKRQSVAFWCNPISGHATLYWYQQILGQGPKLLIQFQNNGVVDDSQLPKDRFSAERLKGVDSTLKIQPAKLEDSAVYLCASSFERTQYFGPGTRLLVL.

The chain is built from TRBV4-1 and TRBJ2-3, with 10 bases matching TRBD2. V was pared by 1 base and J by 0 bases, with 7 bases of the junction left unmatched. CDR1 is MGHRA and CDR2 is YSYEKL in the germline V gene. CDR3 length: 18 residues. The CDR3: CASSQAAPSGGSTDTQYF. The CDR3 coding sequence is TGCGCCAGCAGCCAAGCGGCCCCTAGCGGGGGTAGCACAGATACGCAGTATTTT.

In DNA form, the CDR3 reads TGTGCCAGCACTAGACAGGGCCTGAACACTGAAGCTTTCTTT. Encoded protein: CASTRQGLNTEAFF. The V and J genes are TRBV6-5 and TRBJ1-1; 7 bases are shared with TRBD1. J was trimmed by 0 bases and V by 7 bases; bases with no gene match: 5. CDR1 and CDR2 from the germline V gene are MNHEY and SVGAGI. This CDR3 contains 14 residues.

This chain links TRBV11-2 with TRBJ2-7; TRBD1 matches 7 bases. Trimming cost V 3 bases and J 5 bases; bases outside gene matches: 4. CDR1 and CDR2 (germline): SGHAT, FQNNGV. This CDR3 spans 13 amino acids. The CDR3 sequence is CASSLTGNDEQYF. The CDR3 nucleotides are TGTGCCAGCAGCTTGACAGGGAACGACGAGCAGTACTTC.

The chain employs TRBV6-5 and TRBJ1-2; 10 bases map to TRBD1. J lost 4 bases, V lost 2 bases, and 4 bases had no gene match. Germline lookup yields CDR1 MNHEY and CDR2 SVGAGI. The CDR3 is 15 residues long. The CDR3 region is CASSYGTGASYGYTF. The CDR3 DNA sequence: TGTGCCAGCAGTTACGGGACAGGGGCAAGCTATGGCTACACCTTC.

The J gene is TRBJ2-7, the V gene TRBV10-3, with a weak D call TRBD1 (5 bases). The CDR3 runs 16 residues. Trimming pared 0 bases from V and 6 bases from J, leaving 18 bases between. Per germline, CDR1 ENHRY and CDR2 SYGVKD. In DNA, the CDR3 is TGTGCCATCAGTGAGTCCCTGCCAGGGATCGGTCTCGAGCAGTACTTC. It translates to CAISESLPGIGLEQYF.

CDR3 residues: CASSPGESEKLFF. In DNA form, the CDR3 reads TGTGCCAGCAGCCCGGGTGAGTCCGAAAAACTGTTTTTT. J is TRBJ1-4 and V is TRBV12-3 or TRBV12-4; D gene unclear. The CDR3 has 13 amino acids. V lost 6 bases to trimming and J lost 8 bases, with 13 bases between them.

This clone was seen just once. This rearrangement joins TRBV5-1 to TRBJ2-1; TRBD1 is a possible D gene (5 bases). Trimming removed 0 bases at V and 6 bases at J, with 19 bases between. Per germline, CDR1 SGHRS and CDR2 YFSETQ. The CDR3 length is 17 residues. CDR3 residues: CASSLVVPGPKANEQFF. CDR3 sequence (DNA): TGCGCCAGCAGCTTGGTAGTCCCAGGGCCCAAGGCCAATGAGCAGTTCTTC.

The rearrangement uses TRBV27 and TRBJ2-3; 7 bases are a match to TRBD2. V was pared by 2 bases and J by 3 bases, with 8 bases of the junction left unmatched. The germline V gene encodes CDR1 MNHEY and CDR2 SMNVEV (reference sequence). CDR3 length: 16 residues. CDR3 sequence reads: CASSLGVGGSTDTQYF. The CDR3 region has the DNA TGTGCCAGCAGTTTAGGGGTCGGCGGGAGTACAGATACGCAGTATTTT.

This chain joins TRBV18 and TRBJ2-3, with 7 nucleotides matching TRBD2. The CDR3 runs 15 residues. Germline loops: CDR1 KGHSH, CDR2 LQKENI. The J segment lost 3 bases and the V segment lost 4 bases, leaving 7 bases of the junction unmatched. DNA for the CDR3: TGTGCCAGCTCACTGAGCCGGGGGGAGACAGATACGCAGTATTTT. Amino acids: CASSLSRGETDTQYF.

The chain employs TRBV5-5 and TRBJ1-5; D remains unclear. Looked up from germline, CDR1 is SGHKS and CDR2 is YYEKEE (reference sequence). The CDR3 sequence is 14 residues long. Trimming shortened V by 1 base and J by 7 bases, and 12 bases separated the two germline ends. The CDR3 DNA sequence: TGTGCCAGCAGCTTGAGTATCGGGAAACAGCCCCAGCATTTT. Translating gives CASSLSIGKQPQHF.

The V and J genes are TRBV30 and TRBJ1-5, with TRBD1 matching 9 bases. The CDR3 sequence is 14 residues long. The germline V gene encodes CDR1 GTSNPN and CDR2 SVGIG (reference sequence). Trimming took 3 bases from V and 4 from J; bases not matched to a gene: 4. For the CDR3, the DNA is TGTGCCTGGAGGGTCGGGACAGGGAATCAGCCCCAGCATTTT. Protein: CAWRVGTGNQPQHF.

The J gene is TRBJ1-1, the V gene TRBV4-1, with D maybe TRBD1 (5 bases). V was clipped by 0 bases and J by 5 bases, with 22 bases between them. Germline-derived CDR1 and CDR2 are MGHRA and YSYEKL. This CDR3 has 18 residues. The DNA of the CDR3 is TGCGCCAGCAGCCAAGAATCAACCCTGGCCGGGGCAGCTACTGAAGCTTTCTTT. Its protein product is CASSQESTLAGAATEAFF.

This chain joins TRBV5-5 and TRBJ1-1; possible D gene TRBD1, 5 bases. Trimming left V 4 bases short and J 3 bases short, with 13 bases between. Germline CDR1 and CDR2: SGHKS and YYEKEE (reference sequence). This CDR3 has 14 amino acids. The CDR3 sequence: CASSRGVFDTEAFF. As DNA, the CDR3 is TGTGCCAGCAGCAGAGGGGTTTTTGACACTGAAGCTTTCTTT.

The chain is built from TRBV11-3 and TRBJ2-1; TRBD2 aligns across 8 bases. CDR1 is SGHNT, CDR2 YENEEA, per germline. The CDR3 extends over 15 amino acids. After removal of 5 bases from V and 6 bases from J, the junction contained 9 bases not matched to a gene. The DNA for the CDR3 is TGTGCCAGCAGCCCTCGTCCGGGACTAGGCAATGAGCAGTTCTTC. Translation gives CASSPRPGLGNEQFF.

This clone is a singleton in its sample. V is TRBV18 and J is TRBJ1-5, with 9 bases fitting TRBD1. In germline, CDR1 is KGHSH, CDR2 LQKENI. This CDR3 has 14 residues. J gave up 10 bases and V 2 bases, and 6 bases lay outside the gene matches. The CDR3 protein is CASSPKQGAIPQHF. In DNA form, the CDR3 reads TGTGCCAGCTCACCAAAACAGGGGGCGATCCCCCAGCATTTT.